The 21 T cell receptor beta chains presented below share a single source sample, sequenced in a study of blood T cell repertoires in COVID-19. The repertoire was sequenced with immunoSEQ multiplex PCR; TCRdb's copy has only in-frame clones and lacks some. This table has over 50,000 clones, 70% to 90% appearing once. The sequenced sample consisted of peripheral blood. The receptors were sampled from a man between 65 and 85 years old with acute or convalescent COVID-19.

In this sample, this clone turned up once. In DNA form, the CDR3 reads TGTGCCAGCACCCCCTCCGGACAGGGACAATCACCCCTCCACTTT. Amino acids: CASTPSGQGQSPLHF. This rearrangement joins TRBV2 to TRBJ1-6; the match to TRBD1 covers 8 bases. Germline CDR1 SNHLY, CDR2 FYNNEI. With V trimmed by 7 bases and J by 10 bases, 12 bases remained unmatched. This CDR3 comprises 15 residues.

Here the CDR3 DNA reads TGTGCCAGCAGTTACTCTTGGGGAGTGGATGAAAAACTGTTTTTT. This encodes CASSYSWGVDEKLFF. The chain recombines TRBV6-5 with TRBJ1-4; no clear D. The CDR3 consists of 15 residues. The ends were cut back, 0 bases at V and 6 bases at J, with 11 bases in the middle. Germline lookup yields CDR1 MNHEY and CDR2 SVGAGI.

The chain couples TRBV11-3 to TRBJ1-4, with a tentative D call TRBD1 (6 bases). The V and J ends lost 5 bases and 7 bases respectively, with 17 bases between them. This CDR3 spans 15 amino acids. Looked up from germline, CDR1 is SGHNT and CDR2 is YENEEA. The CDR3: CASSAYRVVGEKLFF. DNA for the CDR3: TGTGCCAGCAGCGCCTACAGGGTCGTGGGTGAAAAACTGTTTTTT.

This clone was recorded once. The chain joins TRBV5-1 to TRBJ2-5; a possible D gene is TRBD2 (7 bases). This CDR3 is 16 amino acids long. V was clipped by 4 bases and J by 2 bases, with 18 bases between them. Germline values: CDR1 SGHRS, CDR2 YFSETQ. CDR3 protein: CASSTGGLGAQETQYF. DNA of the CDR3: TGCGCCAGCAGCACGGGGGGTTTGGGGGCACAAGAGACCCAGTACTTC.

J is TRBJ2-3 and V is TRBV9; 8 bases are a match to TRBD2. The CDR3 covers 15 residues. The V segment lost 0 bases and the J segment 5 bases; nucleotides outside the gene matches: 5. The germline CDR1 and CDR2 sequences are SGDLS and YYNGEE. The CDR3 here is CASSVESLAGDTQYF. As DNA, the CDR3 is TGTGCCAGCAGCGTAGAGAGTCTAGCGGGAGATACGCAGTATTTT.

The V call is TRBV7-9, the J call TRBJ2-3; TRBD2 aligns across 7 bases. Losses at the gene ends were 1 base for V and 4 bases for J; bases not matched to a gene: 5. The germline gives CDR1 SEHNR, CDR2 FQNEAQ (reference sequence). This CDR3 is built from 15 residues. The CDR3: CASSLGWGGADTQYF. The CDR3 DNA is TGTGCCAGCAGCTTAGGTTGGGGGGGGGCAGATACGCAGTATTTT.

The J gene is TRBJ2-3, the V gene TRBV18, with 8 bases that match TRBD2. J gave up 7 bases and V 0 bases, and 3 bases lay outside the gene matches. Germline values: CDR1 KGHSH, CDR2 LQKENI. The CDR3 has 14 amino acids. The CDR3 is CASSPPTSANTQYF. CDR3 in DNA: TGTGCCAGCTCACCACCGACTAGCGCGAATACGCAGTATTTT.

The rearrangement uses TRBV6-5 and TRBJ1-1, with 7 bases that match TRBD1. This CDR3 is built from 13 residues. Germline CDR1 reads MNHEY; CDR2 reads SVGAGI. The V segment lost 6 bases and the J segment 5 bases; nucleotides outside the gene matches: 6. CDR3 protein: CASRRTGWTEAFF. In DNA, the CDR3 is TGTGCCAGCAGGCGGACAGGCTGGACTGAAGCTTTCTTT.

This rearrangement joins TRBV5-1 to TRBJ2-3; 14 bases are shared with TRBD2. CDR1 is SGHRS and CDR2 is YFSETQ in the germline V gene. V trimming: 0 bases; J trimming: 4 bases; junction bases outside the gene matches: 10. CDR3 length: 19 residues. CDR3 coding DNA: TGCGCCAGCAGCTTGGTCTACCCGACTAGCGGGGGGGCAGCAGATACGCAGTATTTT. Protein product: CASSLVYPTSGGAADTQYF.

This clone was found a few times. The chain links TRBV10-1 to TRBJ2-1, with 13 nucleotides matching TRBD2. Trimming took 6 bases from V and 5 from J; bases not matched to a gene: 4. The germline CDR1 and CDR2 sequences are WNHNN and SYGVQD (reference sequence). The CDR3 is 15 amino acids. CDR3 bases: TGCGCCAGCAGCCCCGGACTAGCGGGGGACAATGAGCAGTTCTTC. Its protein is CASSPGLAGDNEQFF.

This clone has ten or more counts. V is TRBV21-1 and J is TRBJ1-1; the DNA was not compared with TRBD1, the D call given in the table. TRBV21-1 is given as a pseudogene. The CDR3 runs 17 residues. CDR3 in DNA: TGTGCCAGCAGCAAAGTAGACTACAGGGGGATTGGGACTGAAGCTTTCTTT. Translated, it gives CASSKVDYRGIGTEAFF.

This clone was observed a handful of times. V and J are TRBV5-6 and TRBJ2-3; 7 bases are a match to TRBD1. The trim removed 4 bases at V and 6 bases at J, leaving 17 bases unmatched. The germline gives CDR1 SGHDT, CDR2 YYEEEE. CDR3 length equals 17 residues. The CDR3 DNA reads as TGTGCCAGCAGCCTCCGGGACAGCCCTAGTGGTAGGGATACGCAGTATTTT. Translating it yields CASSLRDSPSGRDTQYF.

The chain carries TRBV9 and TRBJ1-4; TRBD1 matches at 8 bases. The V segment lost 1 base and the J segment 8 bases; nucleotides outside the gene matches: 10. The CDR3 covers 16 residues. Germline assignment: CDR1 SGDLS and CDR2 YYNGEE. The CDR3 DNA sequence: TGTGCCAGCAGCGTAAGACCGGGACAGGCGGGGGAAAAACTGTTTTTT. The encoded protein is CASSVRPGQAGEKLFF.

The chain recombines TRBV6-1 with TRBJ1-5; D ambiguous. V gave up 3 bases and J gave up 6 bases, with 9 bases separating them. There are 13 residues in the CDR3. From germline, CDR1 is MNHNS and CDR2 SASEGT. The CDR3 sequence is CASSEAAAQPQHF. The CDR3 nucleotides read TGTGCCAGCAGTGAGGCGGCAGCTCAGCCCCAGCATTTT.

The chain couples TRBV19 to TRBJ1-1; 11 bases line up with TRBD1. CDR1 and CDR2 (germline): LNHDA, SQIVND (reference sequence). CDR3 length: 17 amino acids. The J segment lost 5 bases and the V segment lost 6 bases, leaving 14 bases of the junction unmatched. The CDR3 is CASSARDRGISGTEAFF. In DNA, the CDR3 is TGTGCCAGTAGCGCACGGGACAGGGGGATTTCGGGTACTGAAGCTTTCTTT.

This chain uses TRBV7-9 with TRBJ2-5; TRBD2 agrees at 9 bases. CDR3 size: 15 residues. Trimming removed 3 bases from V and 5 bases from J; junction bases left unmatched: 7. Germline CDR1 is SEHNR and CDR2 is FQNEAQ (reference sequence). DNA for the CDR3: TGTGCCAGCAGCTTGTGGCTAGCGGGGACGGAGACCCAGTACTTC. Residues: CASSLWLAGTETQYF.

V and J are TRBV7-9 and TRBJ2-7, with D unresolved. CDR1 is SEHNR and CDR2 is FQNEAQ in the germline V gene (reference sequence). The CDR3 covers 16 residues. Trimming removed 2 bases at V and 5 bases at J, with 19 bases between. The chain's CDR3 is CASSLYSAGPVDEQYF. The CDR3 nucleotides read TGTGCCAGCAGCTTATATTCGGCAGGTCCCGTGGACGAGCAGTACTTC.

This clone was observed a handful of times. The CDR3 sequence is CASSWGAERGSYEQYF. In nucleotides, the CDR3 is TGTGCCAGCAGCTGGGGGGCGGAGCGGGGCTCCTACGAGCAGTACTTC. J is TRBJ2-7 and V is TRBV7-6, with D tentatively TRBD2 (7 bases). V gave up 4 bases and J gave up 0 bases, with 16 bases separating them. The CDR3 is 16 amino acids. In germline, CDR1 is SGHVS, CDR2 FNYEAQ. Full variable domain (missing parts from reference TRBV7-6 and TRBJ2-7): GAGVSQSPRYKVTKRGQDVALRCDPISGHVSLYWYRQALGQGPEFLTYFNYEAQQDKSGLPNDRFSAERPEGSISTLTIQRTEQRDSAMYRCASSWGAERGSYEQYFGPGTRLTVT.

J is TRBJ1-5 and V is TRBV2; D call uncertain. CDR3 length: 14 amino acids. Germline V gene sequence: CDR1 SNHLY, CDR2 FYNNEI. Trimming stripped 2 bases from V and 3 bases from J, with 8 bases between. The CDR3 protein is CASSEQAPNQPQHF. The CDR3 DNA reads as TGTGCCAGCAGTGAACAGGCTCCCAATCAGCCCCAGCATTTT.

This chain links TRBV6-5 with TRBJ2-4; perhaps TRBD1 as D (5 bases). Deletions cut 7 bases from V and 4 bases from J, with 5 bases between. Germline CDR1 is MNHEY and CDR2 is SVGAGI. The CDR3 length is 11 residues. The CDR3 region is CASKGKNIQYF. The CDR3 nucleotides are TGTGCCAGCAAGGGGAAAAACATTCAGTACTTC.

The rearrangement joins TRBV7-2 to TRBJ2-7, with TRBD1 identical over 7 bases. Trimming at V came to 7 bases and at J to 3 bases, leaving 12 bases not matched to a gene. This CDR3 is 15 amino acids long. The germline CDR1 and CDR2 sequences are SGHTA and FQGNSA. The CDR3 reads CASTPSTGQSYEQYF. The CDR3 coding sequence is TGTGCCAGCACCCCTTCAACGGGACAGAGCTACGAGCAGTACTTC. The variable domain in full, with the rest retrieved from reference TRBV7-2 and TRBJ2-7, is GAGVSQSPSNKVTEKGKDVELRCDPISGHTALYWYRQSLGQGLEFLIYFQGNSAPDKSGLPSDRFSAERTGGSVSTLTIQRTQQEDSAVYLCASTPSTGQSYEQYFGPGTRLTVT.